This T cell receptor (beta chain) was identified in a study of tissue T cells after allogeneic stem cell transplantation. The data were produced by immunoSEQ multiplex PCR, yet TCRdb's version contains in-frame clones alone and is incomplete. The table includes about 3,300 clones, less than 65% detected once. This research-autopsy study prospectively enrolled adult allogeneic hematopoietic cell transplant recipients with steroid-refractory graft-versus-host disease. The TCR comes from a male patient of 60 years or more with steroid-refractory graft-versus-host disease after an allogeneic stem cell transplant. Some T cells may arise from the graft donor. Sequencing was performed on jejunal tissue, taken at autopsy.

The CDR3 reads CASSPQGGSGADTQYF. CDR3 in DNA: TGTGCCAGCTCACCACAAGGCGGCAGCGGCGCAGATACGCAGTATTTT. This rearrangement joins TRBV18 to TRBJ2-3; a possible D gene is TRBD2 (5 bases). Germline V CDR1 and CDR2: KGHSH, LQKENI. This CDR3 region has 16 residues. V lost 1 base, J lost 4 bases, and 15 bases lay in between.